This T cell receptor beta chain was retrieved from a study of blood T cell repertoires in COVID-19. Overall study context: Samples of COVID-19 (acute and convalescent) were obtained from the United States, Italy and Spain.

V dropped 0 bases and J dropped 2 bases, with 7 bases sitting between them. Germline V gives CDR1 SGHNT, CDR2 YYREEE (reference sequence). This CDR3 has 14 residues. Data came from immunoSEQ multiplex PCR; TCRdb stores just in-frame clones and leaves some out. The sample lists about 330,000 clones, approximately 90% occurring once. Sequenced: peripheral blood. This chain joins TRBV5-4 and TRBJ2-3; a weak D match, TRBD2 (5 bases). The sequence was collected from a woman aged 45-60 years with active or convalescent COVID-19. This chain's CDR3 is CASSLEGLTDTQYF. As DNA, the CDR3 is TGTGCCAGCAGCTTGGAAGGACTCACAGATACGCAGTATTTT.